The sequence of this T cell receptor beta chain was determined in a study of early T cells in non-severe SARS-CoV-2 infection. Findings of the study overall: A preference for anti-spike CD8 responses marked VDJdb matching, which missed private and CD4 specificities.

TCRdb reanalysed the 5' RACE reads using MiXCR and keeps one entry per CDR3 protein. The sample has tens of thousands of distinct CDR3 sequences, over 4.5% seen once. This clonotype was observed many times. What it binds is unknown. This TCR was recovered from an adult who was a healthcare worker with PCR-confirmed SARS-CoV-2 infection or an uninfected control (not recorded which). This specimen was whole blood, taken at baseline.

CDR3 protein: CSVLQGTRDPNTPSTDTQYF. CDR3 sequence (DNA): TGCAGCGTTCTCCAGGGGACTCGGGACCCAAATACACCTAGCACAGATACGCAGTATTTT. The chain recombines TRBV29-1 with TRBJ2-3; D assignment may be TRBD1 or TRBD2 (6 bases each). Trimming took off 5 bases at V and 0 bases at J, with 30 bases between the two ends. The germline CDR1 and CDR2 sequences are SQVTM and ANQGSEA. The CDR3 spans 20 residues.